This T cell receptor (beta chain) originates from a study of identical twins. Via MiXCR, TCRdb re-called the 5' RACE reads, giving one row per CDR3 protein. Among some 570,000 distinct CDR3 sequences listed, around 20% were seen once. The CDR3 loop spans 16 amino acids. The germline V and J ends were trimmed by 7 bases and 3 bases, with 18 bases remaining between them. In germline, CDR1 is SGHTA, CDR2 FQGNSA. The same sample was also used in a study of yellow fever vaccine responses in identical twins.

The genes are TRBV7-2 and TRBJ2-2, with a weak D call TRBD2 (6 bases). Sequenced material: CD4+ T cells sorted from blood. This clonotype was sampled from a woman under 30 in good health. The CDR3 reads CASKGGRRGDTGELFF. Here the CDR3 DNA reads TGTGCCAGCAAAGGAGGGAGGAGGGGTGACACCGGGGAGCTGTTTTTT.